The text below deals with one T cell receptor beta chain. Its antigen is as yet unknown. Method: immunoSEQ multiplex PCR; TCRdb's copy keeps in-frame clones and lacks some. This table has about 140,000 clones, over 75% appearing once. The data stem from a study of T cell responses to AZD1222 COVID-19 vaccine. Findings and limits, study-wide: Repertoire sampling occurred only after the peak T cell response. Spike-specific TCR breadth rose after two AZD1222 doses, and depth rose as well.

The CDR3 spans 15 residues. Germline V gene lookup returns CDR1 MNHEY and CDR2 SMNVEV (reference sequence). Trimming took 7 bases from V and 1 from J, leaving 14 bases between them. The sequenced sample was peripheral blood, obtained on day 0 of AZD1222 vaccination. This TCR was sampled from an adult in good health. V usage is TRBV27 and J usage is TRBJ2-1, with a weak D call TRBD1 (6 bases). CDR3 sequence: CASTRLDSSYNEQFF. The CDR3 DNA sequence: TGTGCCAGCACCCGCCTGGACAGTTCCTACAATGAGCAGTTCTTC.